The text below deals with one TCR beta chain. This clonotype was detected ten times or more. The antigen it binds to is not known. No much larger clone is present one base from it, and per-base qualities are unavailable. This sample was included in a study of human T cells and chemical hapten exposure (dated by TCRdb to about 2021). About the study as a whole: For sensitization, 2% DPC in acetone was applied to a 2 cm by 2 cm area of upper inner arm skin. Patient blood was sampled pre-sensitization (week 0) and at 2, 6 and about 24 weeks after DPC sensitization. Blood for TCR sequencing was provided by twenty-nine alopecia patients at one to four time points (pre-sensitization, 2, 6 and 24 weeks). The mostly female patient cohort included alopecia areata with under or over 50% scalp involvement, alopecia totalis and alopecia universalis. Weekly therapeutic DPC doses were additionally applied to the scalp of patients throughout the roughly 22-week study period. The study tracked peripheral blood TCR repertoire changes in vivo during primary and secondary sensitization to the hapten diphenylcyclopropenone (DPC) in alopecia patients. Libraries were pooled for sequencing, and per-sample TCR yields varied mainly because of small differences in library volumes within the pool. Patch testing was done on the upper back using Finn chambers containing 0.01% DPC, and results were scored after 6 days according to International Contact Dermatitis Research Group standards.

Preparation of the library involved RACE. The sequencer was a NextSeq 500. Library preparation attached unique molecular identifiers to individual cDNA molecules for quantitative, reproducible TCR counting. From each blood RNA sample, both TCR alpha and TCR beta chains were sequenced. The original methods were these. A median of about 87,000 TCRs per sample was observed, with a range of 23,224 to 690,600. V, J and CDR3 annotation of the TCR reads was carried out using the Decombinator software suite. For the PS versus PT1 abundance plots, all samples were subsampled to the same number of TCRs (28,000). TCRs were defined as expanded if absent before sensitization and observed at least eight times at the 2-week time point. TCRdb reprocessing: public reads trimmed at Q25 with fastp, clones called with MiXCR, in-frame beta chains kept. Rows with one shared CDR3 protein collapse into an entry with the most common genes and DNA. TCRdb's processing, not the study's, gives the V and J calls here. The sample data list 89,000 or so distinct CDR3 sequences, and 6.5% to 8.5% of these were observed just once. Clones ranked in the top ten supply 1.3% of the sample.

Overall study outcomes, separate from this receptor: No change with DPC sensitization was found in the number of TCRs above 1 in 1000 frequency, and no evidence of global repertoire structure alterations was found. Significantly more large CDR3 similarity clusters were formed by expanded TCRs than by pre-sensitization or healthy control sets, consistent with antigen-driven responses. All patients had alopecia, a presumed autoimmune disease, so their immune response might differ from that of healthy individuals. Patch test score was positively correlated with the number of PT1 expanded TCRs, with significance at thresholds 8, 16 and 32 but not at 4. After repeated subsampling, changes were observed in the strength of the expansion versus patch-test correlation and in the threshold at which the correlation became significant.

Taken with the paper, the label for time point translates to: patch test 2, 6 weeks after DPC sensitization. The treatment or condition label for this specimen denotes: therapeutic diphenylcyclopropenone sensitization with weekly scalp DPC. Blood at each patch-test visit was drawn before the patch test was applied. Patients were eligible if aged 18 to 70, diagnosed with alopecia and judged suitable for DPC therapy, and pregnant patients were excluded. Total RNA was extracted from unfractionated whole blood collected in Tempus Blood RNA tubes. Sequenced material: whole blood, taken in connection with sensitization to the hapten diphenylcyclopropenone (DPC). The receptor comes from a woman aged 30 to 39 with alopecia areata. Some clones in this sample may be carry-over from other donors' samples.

The nucleotide sequence reads TGTGCCAGCAGCCGGGGGGACTCCGGCACAGATACGCAGTATTTT. It is translated as CASSRGDSGTDTQYF. The V and J segments used are TRBV7-9 and TRBJ2-3, and TRBD2 aligns with 7 junction nucleotides. Via the germline V gene (reference sequence), CDR1 is SEHNR and CDR2 FQNEAQ. The CDR3 numbers 15 residues from cysteine through phenylalanine. CDR3 DNA is the only sequence kept; it has 45 bases, read in frame from the first base. The junction shows trimming of 5 bases on V and 1 base on J, and the gene matches do not reach 6 bases of it.